A single sample gave rise to the 30 T cell receptor beta chains below, sequenced in a study of T cells in Graves' hyperthyroidism and ophthalmopathy. The CDR3 regions of TCR beta were amplified from RNA transcripts. TCR CDR3 underwent first-round RT-PCR with the HTBI primer set. TCRdb re-called the multiplex PCR reads through MiXCR, storing one row per CDR3 protein. The sample has some 800,000 distinct CDR3 sequences, roughly 37% seen once; the top ten hold 7.5% to 9.5%. Input material: blood. The receptors come from a man younger than 35 with Graves' hyperthyroidism.

This chain links TRBV20-1 with TRBJ1-1; D gene ambiguous. Germline values: CDR1 DFQATT, CDR2 SNEGSKA (reference sequence). This CDR3 is built from 17 residues. Trimming removed 0 bases at V and 3 bases at J, with 20 bases between. CDR3 coding DNA: TGCAGTGCTAGAGATCCATTCTTTGGGTACATGGACACTGAAGCTTTCTTT. Translation: CSARDPFFGYMDTEAFF.

A word on this clonotype: A much larger clonotype is one base distant, so this may be a read error. The CDR3 is CASSAADNKKLFF. In nucleotides, the CDR3 is TGTGCCAGCAGCGCGGCAGATAATAAAAAACTGTTTTTT. The chain links TRBV9 to TRBJ1-4; D is uncertain. CDR3 size: 13 residues. CDR1 and CDR2 from the germline V gene are SGDLS and YYNGEE.

The gene calls are TRBV29-1 and TRBJ1-1, with D possibly being TRBD1 (6 bases). Trimming shortened V by 6 bases and J by 3 bases, and 11 bases separated the two germline ends. This CDR3 is built from 12 residues. Germline CDR1 and CDR2: SQVTM and ANQGSEA. The DNA of the CDR3 is TGCAGCGTAACCGAGGGGGACACTGAAGCTTTCTTT. Amino acid sequence: CSVTEGDTEAFF.

The J gene is TRBJ2-7, the V gene TRBV5-6; 7 bases line up with TRBD2. This CDR3 has 15 residues. CDR1 SGHDT and CDR2 YYEEEE come from the germline V gene. With 0 bases clipped from V and 6 bases from J, the junction kept 9 bases outside the gene matches. The CDR3 sequence: CASSLAIGRKGEQYF. For the CDR3, the DNA is TGTGCCAGCAGCTTGGCCATCGGGAGGAAGGGCGAGCAGTACTTC.

A few counts support this clonotype. This chain connects TRBV11-2 to TRBJ1-5, with D maybe TRBD1 (5 bases). CDR3 length: 14 residues. Germline CDR1 and CDR2: SGHAT and FQNNGV. V shed 1 base and J shed 8 bases, with 12 bases lying between them. The CDR3 region has the DNA TGTGCCAGCAGCTTAGCGGCAGGGTTGAAGCCCCAGCATTTT. It codes for CASSLAAGLKPQHF.

The sample holds a few counts of this clonotype. The CDR3 coding sequence is TGCAGTGCTAGAGCGACCTTCCAAGAGACCCAGTACTTC. This sequence encodes CSARATFQETQYF. The chain recombines TRBV20-1 with TRBJ2-5; no clear D. CDR1 is DFQATT, CDR2 SNEGSKA, per germline (reference sequence). The CDR3 extends over 13 amino acids. The V and J ends lost 1 base and 1 base respectively, with 7 bases between them.

In its sample, this clonotype was seen many times. The chain combines TRBV6-1 with TRBJ1-2; D is ambiguous. V was clipped by 11 bases and J by 8 bases, with 12 bases between them. Looked up from germline, CDR1 is MNHNS and CDR2 is SASEGT. The CDR3 contains 10 residues. CDR3 sequence reads: CACGLGGYTF. The DNA of the CDR3 is TGTGCCTGTGGACTGGGGGGCTACACCTTC.

This clonotype was recorded many times. The CDR3 reads CASKSASTNEKLFF. In nucleotides, the CDR3 is TGTGCCAGCAAGAGTGCCTCAACTAATGAAAAACTGTTTTTT. The V call is TRBV2, the J call TRBJ1-4; D ambiguous. V lost 7 bases to trimming and J lost 0 bases, with 9 bases between them. Per germline, CDR1 SNHLY and CDR2 FYNNEI. This CDR3 has 14 residues.

This clonotype was counted many times. The chain links TRBV10-3 to TRBJ2-5; weak D call: TRBD1 (6 bases). The CDR3 spans 15 residues. Germline V lookup: CDR1 ENHRY, CDR2 SYGVKD. Trimming took off 3 bases at V and 5 bases at J, with 16 bases between the two ends. The CDR3 bases are TGTGCCATCAGTGAAAGGGACACCCAAGGGGAGACCCAGTACTTC. It translates to CAISERDTQGETQYF.

This chain uses TRBV6-1 with TRBJ2-7; D ambiguous. The CDR3 is 15 residues long. Trimming left V 8 bases short and J 2 bases short, with 19 bases between. Germline V gene data show CDR1 as MNHNS and CDR2 as SASEGT. The CDR3 loop reads CASSPGDARTYEQYF. The CDR3 DNA follows: TGTGCCAGCTCACCAGGAGACGCGCGTACCTACGAGCAGTACTTC.

This clonotype is a singleton in its sample. The V gene is TRBV5-1, the J gene TRBJ1-1; 8 bases are shared with TRBD1. J gave up 4 bases and V 2 bases, and 7 bases lay outside the gene matches. The length of the CDR3 is 15 residues. Germline V CDR1 and CDR2: SGHRS, YFSETQ. CDR3 loop: CASSLNTGGLTEAFF. CDR3 nucleotides: TGCGCCAGCAGCTTAAATACAGGGGGGCTCACTGAAGCTTTCTTT.

The sample holds a few counts of this clonotype. The J gene is TRBJ1-2, the V gene TRBV6-6; TRBD1 aligns across 7 bases. The CDR3 covers 12 residues. CDR1 and CDR2 from the germline V gene are MNHNY and SVGAGI (reference sequence). J lost 6 bases, V lost 6 bases, and 4 bases had no gene match. CDR3 in amino acids: CASRTGENGYTF. The CDR3, as DNA: TGTGCCAGCAGAACAGGGGAGAATGGCTACACCTTC.

The V gene is TRBV11-2, the J gene TRBJ2-5, with a weak D call TRBD2 (5 bases). V lost 6 bases to trimming and J lost 2 bases, with 13 bases between them. This CDR3 comprises 14 residues. Germline CDR1 SGHAT, CDR2 FQNNGV. The CDR3 DNA follows: TGTGCCAGCAGGCGAGGACTCGCACAAGAGACCCAGTACTTC. Translating it yields CASRRGLAQETQYF.

This clonotype was counted ten times or more. The rearrangement uses TRBV10-3 and TRBJ2-2, with 7 bases identical to TRBD1. V shed 11 bases and J 6 bases; nucleotides not matched to a gene: 6. CDR1 is ENHRY, CDR2 SYGVKD, per germline. CDR3 length: 12 residues. The CDR3 reads CAVRGGPGELFF. The CDR3 DNA reads as TGTGCCGTACGAGGGGGCCCCGGGGAGCTGTTTTTT.

This chain joins TRBV6-6 and TRBJ2-6; 9 bases are a match to TRBD1. The CDR3 has 15 residues. After removal of 10 bases from V and 0 bases from J, the junction contained 4 bases not matched to a gene. Germline lookup yields CDR1 MNHNY and CDR2 SVGAGI (reference sequence). This CDR3 reads CATRTGDSGANVLTF. In DNA form, the CDR3 reads TGTGCCACCCGGACAGGGGACTCTGGGGCCAACGTCCTGACTTTC.

The table lists this clonotype with a few counts. CDR3 in DNA: TGTGCCGTGACTAGCGGGGGCCTTTACACCGGGGAGCTGTTTTTT. Its protein is CAVTSGGLYTGELFF. This rearrangement joins TRBV15 to TRBJ2-2; 12 bases align to TRBD2. CDR1 and CDR2 (germline): LNHNV, YYDKDF (reference sequence). CDR3 size: 15 residues. V trimming: 11 bases; J trimming: 3 bases; junction bases outside the gene matches: 7.

In its sample, this clonotype was seen a few times. The chain employs TRBV29-1 and TRBJ2-7; D remains ambiguous. CDR1 is SQVTM, CDR2 ANQGSEA, per germline. Trimming stripped 4 bases from V and 2 bases from J, with 9 bases between. The CDR3 contains 12 residues. CDR3 residues: CSVGLGTYEQYF. The CDR3 coding sequence is TGCAGCGTTGGCCTCGGAACCTACGAGCAGTACTTC.

The rearrangement links TRBV29-1 to TRBJ2-7, with 7 bases identical to TRBD2. V lost 7 bases and J lost 1; bases outside the gene matches: 10. From germline, CDR1 is SQVTM and CDR2 ANQGSEA. The CDR3 is 14 residues long. The DNA of the CDR3 is TGCAGCGCCCCAGGGCTCGGGAGGTCCTACGAGCAGTACTTC. Protein: CSAPGLGRSYEQYF.

The chain has TRBV9 and TRBJ2-7; unclear D gene. V lost 2 bases and J 0 bases, leaving 9 bases between the germline ends. The length of the CDR3 is 14 residues. The germline V gene has CDR1 SGDLS and CDR2 YYNGEE. CDR3 nucleotides: TGTGCCAGCAGCGTTACGGTCGGCTCCTACGAGCAGTACTTC. It codes for CASSVTVGSYEQYF.

The chain employs TRBV4-1 and TRBJ2-5; D is unresolved. Germline V gene sequence: CDR1 MGHRA, CDR2 YSYEKL. Trimming cost V 3 bases and J 8 bases, with 10 bases left between them. The CDR3 is 12 residues long. The CDR3 nucleotides are TGCGCCAGCAGCCACCAGAGTCGTACCCAGTACTTC. Amino acids: CASSHQSRTQYF.

The rearrangement uses TRBV7-9 and TRBJ1-2, with a tentative D call TRBD1 (5 bases). The germline gives CDR1 SEHNR, CDR2 FQNEAQ (reference sequence). Trimming shortened V by 7 bases and J by 0 bases, and 12 bases separated the two germline ends. The CDR3 contains 14 residues. CDR3 region: CASTRGGTNYGYTF. In DNA, the CDR3 is TGTGCCAGCACTCGGGGGGGGACTAACTATGGCTACACCTTC.

This sequence joins TRBV12-3 or TRBV12-4 and TRBJ1-2; 8 bases fit TRBD1. The trim removed 5 bases at V and 7 bases at J, leaving 9 bases unmatched. This CDR3 is 14 amino acids long. In DNA, the CDR3 is TGTGCCAGCAGTCTCCAGGGGGCTGTTGGTGGCTACACCTTC. Translated: CASSLQGAVGGYTF.

V usage is TRBV5-4 and J usage is TRBJ2-5; 8 nucleotides match TRBD1. The DNA end lines up better with TRBJ2-7; the J call may be wrong. Germline CDR1 is SGHNT and CDR2 is YYREEE (reference sequence). CDR3 length: 14 amino acids. Here the CDR3 reads CASSHAGGQDEQYF. The CDR3 nucleotides are TGTGCCAGCAGTCACGCAGGGGGCCAGGACGAGCAGTACTTC.

Points on this clonotype: The junction does not match germline at one end; this may be a read error. V usage is TRBV7-3 and J usage is TRBJ2-7; TRBD1 agrees at 10 bases. Germline assignment: CDR1 SGHTA and CDR2 FQGTGA. The length of the CDR3 is 16 residues. As DNA, the CDR3 is TGCGCCAGCACACCCAGGACAGGGGGGCCCGGCTACGAGCAGTACTTC. Translation: CASTPRTGGPGYEQYF.

In its sample, this clonotype was seen a few times. The V gene is TRBV4-1, the J gene TRBJ2-2; D unclear. Deletions cut 3 bases from V and 2 bases from J, with 7 bases between. The CDR3 has 14 amino acids. The germline V gene has CDR1 MGHRA and CDR2 YSYEKL. CDR3 DNA sequence: TGCGCCAGCAGCCACGCCAGAAACACCGGGGAGCTGTTTTTT. Translated, it gives CASSHARNTGELFF.

The V gene is TRBV9, the J gene TRBJ2-2; weak D call: TRBD2 (6 bases). The germline gives CDR1 SGDLS, CDR2 YYNGEE. This CDR3 contains 15 residues. Trimming left V 9 bases short and J 4 bases short, with 19 bases between. Here the CDR3 reads CATLRGSGGTGELFF. In DNA, the CDR3 is TGTGCCACCCTCCGGGGTAGCGGCGGCACCGGGGAGCTGTTTTTT.

For this clonotype: Sequence at one end of the junction differs from germline and may be a read error. The gene calls are TRBV29-1 and TRBJ1-5; D possibly corresponds to TRBD1 (6 bases). This CDR3 comprises 12 residues. Looked up from germline, CDR1 is SQVTM and CDR2 is ANQGSEA. This CDR3 is CSPLGDNQPQHF. The CDR3 bases are TGCAGTCCCTTAGGGGACAATCAGCCCCAACATTTT.

The CDR3 nucleotides read TGCAGCGTCACCTCCGGGAGGGCTGAGCAGTACTTC. Its translation is CSVTSGRAEQYF. The genes are TRBV29-1 and TRBJ2-7, with 8 positions matching TRBD2. After removal of 6 bases from V and 7 bases from J, the junction contained 8 bases not matched to a gene. The V gene's germline CDR1 is SQVTM and CDR2 ANQGSEA. The CDR3 consists of 12 residues.

This clonotype was picked up many times. The rearrangement links TRBV20-1 to TRBJ1-1; D is unclear. Between the trimmed V and J ends, which lost 6 bases and 1 base, there was a span of 12 bases. Per the germline V gene, CDR1 is DFQATT and CDR2 is SNEGSKA (reference sequence). The CDR3 sequence is 13 residues long. The CDR3: CSAHSTGNTEAFF. The CDR3 DNA sequence: TGCAGTGCCCACTCGACCGGGAACACTGAAGCTTTCTTT.

This clonotype was seen only a few times. The rearrangement links TRBV14 to TRBJ2-5; D may correspond to TRBD1 or TRBD2 (5 bases each). The V end was cut by 1 base, the J end by 4 bases, with 16 bases between. This CDR3 spans 16 amino acids. Germline CDR1 reads SGHDN; CDR2 reads FVKESK. The CDR3 spells CASSQVPPGAGETQYF. CDR3 bases: TGTGCCAGCAGCCAAGTCCCCCCCGGGGCTGGAGAGACCCAGTACTTC. Filled out from reference TRBV14 and TRBJ2-5, the complete variable domain reads EAGVTQFPSHSVIEKGQTVTLRCDPISGHDNLYWYRRVMGKEIKFLLHFVKESKQDESGMPNNRFLAERTGGTYSTLKVQPAELEDSGVYFCASSQVPPGAGETQYFGPGTRLLVL.